Each of the 9 T cell receptor beta chains below was sequenced from the same sample in a study of shared clonotypes between healthy human individuals (dated by TCRdb to the early 2020s). Libraries were built with the immunoSEQ multiplex PCR assay. TCRdb took over this immuneACCESS table, retaining in-frame rearrangements with V and J assigned. Such tables are incomplete; in checked studies, under half of the missing clones stem from an unresolved V gene, and the remainder is unexplained. The sample has approximately 1,500,000 clones on record, around 97% of them singletons. In total, the top ten clones hold approximately 1.2% of the sample. Sequences were obtained from naive CD4+ T cells sorted from blood. The cell subset or site label for this specimen denotes: CD45RA+ positively selected. These receptors came from a man aged 25 to 40 in good health.

J is TRBJ2-5 and V is TRBV5-1; perhaps TRBD2 as D (5 bases). The CDR3 runs to 15 residues. Germline CDR1 SGHRS, CDR2 YFSETQ. The V and J ends lost 0 bases and 4 bases respectively, with 13 bases between them. The CDR3 is CASSLGTASRETQYF. The CDR3 coding sequence is TGCGCCAGCAGCTTGGGCACGGCTAGCCGAGAGACCCAGTACTTC.

This clone was counted a single time. This sequence joins TRBV19 and TRBJ1-5, with unresolved D. Germline-derived CDR1 and CDR2 are LNHDA and SQIVND (reference sequence). V was pared by 1 base and J by 4 bases, with 14 bases between. This CDR3 contains 16 residues. CDR3 residues: CASSIVRAGPNQPQHF. CDR3 sequence (DNA): TGTGCCAGTAGTATAGTACGGGCAGGTCCTAATCAGCCCCAGCATTTT.

V usage is TRBV18 and J usage is TRBJ1-3; D not certain. In germline, CDR1 is KGHSH, CDR2 LQKENI. The CDR3 spans 14 residues. V lost 1 base to trimming and J lost 2 bases, with 6 bases between them. Here the CDR3 reads CASSPRTTGNTIYF. In nucleotides, the CDR3 is TGTGCCAGCTCACCACGAACAACTGGAAACACCATATATTTT.

The chain has TRBV6-5 and TRBJ1-5; D is uncertain. The V end was cut by 0 bases, the J end by 0 bases, with 9 bases between. The CDR3 totals 16 residues. CDR1 is MNHEY and CDR2 is SVGAGI in the germline V gene. The CDR3 region is CASSYSQIHSNQPQHF. CDR3 nucleotide sequence: TGTGCCAGCAGTTACTCGCAGATACATAGCAATCAGCCCCAGCATTTT.

The J gene is TRBJ2-1, the V gene TRBV28, with 16 bases fitting TRBD2. CDR3 length: 18 residues. Germline loops: CDR1 MDHEN, CDR2 SYDVKM. The ends lost 5 bases at V and 6 bases at J; junction bases unmatched: 10. Here the CDR3 DNA reads TGTGCCAGCAGTCCCGCGGGACTAGCGGGAGGGCCGCTCAATGAGCAGTTCTTC. Protein product: CASSPAGLAGGPLNEQFF.

This clone was observed once. The rearrangement uses TRBV29-1 and TRBJ2-7, with TRBD1 matching 7 bases. CDR3 length: 13 amino acids. The J segment lost 0 bases and the V segment lost 5 bases, leaving 4 bases of the junction unmatched. Germline V gene lookup returns CDR1 SQVTM and CDR2 ANQGSEA. The CDR3 loop reads CSVTGANSYEQYF. The CDR3 nucleotides read TGCAGCGTTACAGGGGCTAACTCCTACGAGCAGTACTTC.

This chain uses TRBV7-9 with TRBJ2-3; D perhaps matches TRBD2 (5 bases). The CDR3 runs to 13 residues. V lost 1 base, J lost 9 bases, and 11 bases lay in between. Germline-derived CDR1 and CDR2 are SEHNR and FQNEAQ (reference sequence). The CDR3 nucleotides are TGTGCCAGCAGCTTAGTCCTTGCGGGCACGCAGTATTTT. Encoded protein: CASSLVLAGTQYF.

This clone was seen a single time. The chain carries TRBV19 and TRBJ2-2, with 10 bases matching TRBD2. Germline CDR1 is LNHDA and CDR2 is SQIVND (reference sequence). J was trimmed by 4 bases and V by 2 bases; bases with no gene match: 7. This CDR3 comprises 17 residues. CDR3 residues: CASSIPSGSDGTGELFF. DNA for the CDR3: TGTGCCAGTAGTATACCTAGCGGGAGTGACGGCACCGGGGAGCTGTTTTTT. The variable domain in full, with the rest retrieved from reference TRBV19 and TRBJ2-2, is DGGITQSPKYLFRKEGQNVTLSCEQNLNHDAMYWYRQDPGQGLRLIYYSQIVNDFQKGDIAEGYSVSREKKESFPLTVTSAQKNPTAFYLCASSIPSGSDGTGELFFGEGSRLTVL.

This clone came up once. The chain uses TRBV7-3 and TRBJ1-1, with TRBD1 matching over 7 bases. This CDR3 has 13 amino acids. Germline assignment: CDR1 SGHTA and CDR2 FQGTGA. With 4 bases clipped from V and 6 bases from J, the junction kept 5 bases outside the gene matches. CDR3 sequence: CASSSPGTAEAFF. DNA for the CDR3: TGTGCCAGCAGCTCTCCAGGGACAGCTGAAGCTTTCTTT.